Listed below are T cell receptor beta chains from one sample, sequenced in a study of T cells expressing NK-cell markers. From the 5' RACE reads, TCRdb lists one entry per CDR3 protein and no DNA. The specimen's table records hundreds of thousands of distinct CDR3 sequences. The sequencing sample was made of blood T cells: a sorted CD56 or NKG2C T cell subset, CD4+ or CD8+ T cells, or bulk PBMC T cells (not recorded which). The source of these receptors is a man aged 18 to 30 in good health. The CDR3 runs from the conserved cysteine through the conserved F or W. The order of the fields is V gene, J gene, CDR3 protein.

v_call: TRBV6-5; j_call: TRBJ2-1; cdr3_aa: CASSYRGQESWNEQFF
v_call: TRBV10-1; j_call: TRBJ2-1; cdr3_aa: CASSESGLAGYNEQFF
v_call: TRBV7-8; j_call: TRBJ2-2; cdr3_aa: CATGQATGELFF
v_call: TRBV6-2/TRBV6-3; j_call: TRBJ2-1; cdr3_aa: CASSPSPQTSGVPQEYNEQFF
v_call: TRBV5-1; j_call: TRBJ2-3; cdr3_aa: CASSKLAGADTQYF
v_call: TRBV10-3; j_call: TRBJ2-5; cdr3_aa: CAISELAGGIMETQYF
v_call: TRBV12-3/TRBV12-4; j_call: TRBJ2-4; cdr3_aa: CASSFAGAGQYF
v_call: TRBV11-2; j_call: TRBJ2-5; cdr3_aa: CASSGDSTLETQYF
v_call: TRBV5-1; j_call: TRBJ2-3; cdr3_aa: CASSLVETSGSDTQYF
v_call: TRBV5-1; j_call: TRBJ2-1; cdr3_aa: CASSWGTGRYNEQFF
v_call: TRBV5-6; j_call: TRBJ2-1; cdr3_aa: CASSLVRENEQFF
v_call: TRBV20-1; j_call: TRBJ2-2; cdr3_aa: CSARVPGRLPKGTTELFF
v_call: TRBV30; j_call: TRBJ2-5; cdr3_aa: CAWSIAGGGQTQYF
v_call: TRBV6-5; j_call: TRBJ2-1; cdr3_aa: CASSYQLTGGNEQFF
v_call: TRBV5-1; j_call: TRBJ2-5; cdr3_aa: CASSSRPGTKEETQYF
v_call: TRBV10-3; j_call: TRBJ2-1; cdr3_aa: CAISGRLAGQGQFF
v_call: TRBV12-3/TRBV12-4; j_call: TRBJ2-7; cdr3_aa: CASRGLAGRNYEQYF
v_call: TRBV4-3; j_call: TRBJ1-1; cdr3_aa: CASSRDYRTEAFF
v_call: TRBV7-7; j_call: TRBJ2-3; cdr3_aa: CASSMTSGSTDTQYF
v_call: TRBV28; j_call: TRBJ2-5; cdr3_aa: CASRKFSPRDRGKETQYF
v_call: TRBV7-9; j_call: TRBJ2-5; cdr3_aa: CASSSWREVIQETQYF
v_call: TRBV12-3/TRBV12-4; j_call: TRBJ2-3; cdr3_aa: CASRPNWGTSTDTQYF
v_call: TRBV11-2; j_call: TRBJ2-3; cdr3_aa: CASSLVGGGGSSTDTQYF
v_call: TRBV28; j_call: TRBJ2-6; cdr3_aa: CASSTSGTGRTGANVLTF
v_call: TRBV15; j_call: TRBJ2-7; cdr3_aa: CATSRVTGHHEQYF
v_call: TRBV30; j_call: TRBJ2-1; cdr3_aa: CAWSVGLAGDNEQFF
v_call: TRBV12-3/TRBV12-4; j_call: TRBJ2-3; cdr3_aa: CASSFMRSTQYF
v_call: TRBV3-1; j_call: TRBJ2-1; cdr3_aa: CASSHGLGMFF
v_call: TRBV28; j_call: TRBJ2-5; cdr3_aa: CASSFGGRRETQYF
v_call: TRBV4-3; j_call: TRBJ1-1; cdr3_aa: CASSQDPGLGMSEAFF
v_call: TRBV6-5; j_call: TRBJ2-5; cdr3_aa: CASSYSIQETQYF
v_call: TRBV27; j_call: TRBJ2-5; cdr3_aa: CASSSNRDRGRKTQYF
v_call: TRBV12-5; j_call: TRBJ2-1; cdr3_aa: CASGSGRSYNEQFF
v_call: TRBV20-1; j_call: TRBJ2-5; cdr3_aa: CSARDEQETQYF
v_call: TRBV5-5; j_call: TRBJ2-1; cdr3_aa: CASSELGLAAYNEQFF
v_call: TRBV29-1; j_call: TRBJ2-5; cdr3_aa: CSAGNNAAQYF
v_call: TRBV3-1; j_call: TRBJ2-4; cdr3_aa: CASSQRDTLAKNIQYF
v_call: TRBV18; j_call: TRBJ2-2; cdr3_aa: CASSPPKRAGNTGELFF
v_call: TRBV30; j_call: TRBJ2-3; cdr3_aa: CAWSVRGRTDTQYF
v_call: TRBV4-1; j_call: TRBJ2-1; cdr3_aa: CASSQGFGGTGGHNEQFF
v_call: TRBV27; j_call: TRBJ2-3; cdr3_aa: CATTGTSVSTDTQYF
v_call: TRBV6-5; j_call: TRBJ2-5; cdr3_aa: CASSFDRVQETQYF
v_call: TRBV5-1; j_call: TRBJ2-3; cdr3_aa: CASSPSGAGGWDTQYF
v_call: TRBV6-5; j_call: TRBJ2-7; cdr3_aa: CASSYDSGLAYEQYF
v_call: TRBV19; j_call: TRBJ2-1; cdr3_aa: CASSIDIAGVTYNEQFF
v_call: TRBV27; j_call: TRBJ2-1; cdr3_aa: CASSLTSAQNPGQFF
v_call: TRBV12-3/TRBV12-4; j_call: TRBJ1-2; cdr3_aa: CASSLAGSGKDYGYTF
v_call: TRBV5-1; j_call: TRBJ2-5; cdr3_aa: CASSSPGLAGSETQYF
v_call: TRBV20-1; j_call: TRBJ2-3; cdr3_aa: CSARPRLAGGSGATDTQYF
v_call: TRBV20-1; j_call: TRBJ2-7; cdr3_aa: CSASRTGANNYEQYF
v_call: TRBV24-1; j_call: TRBJ2-1; cdr3_aa: CATSESFGTVNNEQFF
v_call: TRBV28; j_call: TRBJ1-1; cdr3_aa: CASSPAGAVRAEAFF
v_call: TRBV4-3; j_call: TRBJ1-5; cdr3_aa: CASSQDVVGFGQPQHF
v_call: TRBV7-2; j_call: TRBJ2-2; cdr3_aa: CASSLMTSVTGELFF
v_call: TRBV9; j_call: TRBJ2-1; cdr3_aa: CASSGERDAHNEQFF
v_call: TRBV12-3/TRBV12-4; j_call: TRBJ1-2; cdr3_aa: CASSFVAGGNTF
v_call: TRBV20-1; j_call: TRBJ2-7; cdr3_aa: CSTKGTWGHRWYF
v_call: TRBV7-2; j_call: TRBJ2-1; cdr3_aa: CASSLGTSLYEQFF
v_call: TRBV12-3/TRBV12-4; j_call: TRBJ2-7; cdr3_aa: CASGYTLSSYEQYF
v_call: TRBV4-3; j_call: TRBJ2-1; cdr3_aa: CASSQGGIAGGNEQFF